This T cell receptor (beta chain) was sequenced in a study of early T cells in non-severe SARS-CoV-2 infection listed by TCRdb under 2021. Turning to the overall study: Because TCR sequencing was done on bulk RNA from unsorted whole blood, the alpha and beta chains could not be paired. Overall study results and their limits: Matching against VDJdb was skewed toward anti-spike CD8 responses, likely underestimated virus-specific expansions, and missed private and CD4 specificities.

The CDR3 measures 12 amino acids from cysteine to phenylalanine. The DNA shown is the 36-base CDR3, in frame from base 1. V drops 2 bases and J drops 5 bases, leaving 7 bases in between. CDR1 and CDR2 are read off the germline V gene (reference sequence) as SEHNR and FQNEAQ. The study was a case-control design nested within a healthcare worker cohort in London, UK, with weekly nasopharyngeal swab PCR tests and blood sampling. Healthcare workers were recruited between 23 and 31 March 2020, during the week of the UK lockdown, and were followed weekly for up to roughly 16 weeks. With regard to this clonotype: Its antigen target is currently unknown. One base away there is no much larger clone; base qualities are not given.

To prepare the library, 5' RACE was applied. Data came from a NextSeq 500. To correct for sequencing error and PCR bias, the TCR library protocol tagged individual cDNA molecules with unique molecular identifiers. Both TCR alpha and beta chains were sequenced, and tight co-correlation was observed between alpha and beta sequence abundances in each sample. As for how the authors treated the data: Decombinator V4 was used to perform V gene, J gene and CDR3 annotation of TCR sequences. TCRs were defined as expanded if a significant change between any two time points was detected under a Poisson model with p below 0.0001. Abundances of TCRs were expressed as counts per million after normalisation to the total number of TCRs sequenced in each sample. TRAV1-2 paired with TRAJ12, TRAJ20 or TRAJ33 defined MAIT TCRs, while TRAV10 paired with TRAJ18 defined iNKT TCRs. VDJdb, accessed 1 November 2021, was searched for CMV, EBV and SARS-CoV-2 annotated TCRs, with TCRs annotated for multiple antigens excluded. TCRdb reprocessing: public reads trimmed at Q25 with fastp, clones called with MiXCR, in-frame beta chains kept. Each CDR3 protein gets just one entry, which takes the most common genes and DNA from the rows behind it. These V and J calls are TCRdb output, not the study's own analysis. The sample table shows roughly 99,000 distinct CDR3 sequences, and approximately 12% are seen once. The top ten constitute around 8% of the sample.

The V gene is TRBV7-9 and the J gene is TRBJ2-7; the D gene cannot be named for sure. This sequence originates from an adult who was a healthcare worker with PCR-confirmed SARS-CoV-2 infection or an uninfected control (not recorded which). Sequencing used whole blood. The bases are TGTGCCAGCAGCTTAAGCCGGAACGAGCAGTACTTC. Its amino acids are CASSLSRNEQYF.